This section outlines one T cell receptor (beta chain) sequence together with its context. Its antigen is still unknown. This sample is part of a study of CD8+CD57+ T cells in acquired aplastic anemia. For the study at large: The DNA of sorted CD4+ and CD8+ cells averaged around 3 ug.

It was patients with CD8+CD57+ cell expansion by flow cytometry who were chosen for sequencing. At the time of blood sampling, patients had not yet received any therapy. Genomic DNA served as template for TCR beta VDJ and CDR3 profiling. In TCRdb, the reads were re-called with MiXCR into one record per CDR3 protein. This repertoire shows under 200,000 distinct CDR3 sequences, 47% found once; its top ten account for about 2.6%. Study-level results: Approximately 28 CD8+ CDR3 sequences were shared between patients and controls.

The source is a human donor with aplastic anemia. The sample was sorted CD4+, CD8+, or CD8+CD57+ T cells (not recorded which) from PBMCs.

In DNA, the CDR3 is TGTGCCAGCAGCTCCGGCGTCCGTTCTTCACCCCTCCACTTT. Amino acid sequence: CASSSGVRSSPLHF. This chain joins TRBV7-2 and TRBJ1-6; D remains unclear. Germline V gives CDR1 SGHTA, CDR2 FQGNSA. CDR3 length equals 14 residues. V was pared by 4 bases and J by 9 bases, with 13 bases between.